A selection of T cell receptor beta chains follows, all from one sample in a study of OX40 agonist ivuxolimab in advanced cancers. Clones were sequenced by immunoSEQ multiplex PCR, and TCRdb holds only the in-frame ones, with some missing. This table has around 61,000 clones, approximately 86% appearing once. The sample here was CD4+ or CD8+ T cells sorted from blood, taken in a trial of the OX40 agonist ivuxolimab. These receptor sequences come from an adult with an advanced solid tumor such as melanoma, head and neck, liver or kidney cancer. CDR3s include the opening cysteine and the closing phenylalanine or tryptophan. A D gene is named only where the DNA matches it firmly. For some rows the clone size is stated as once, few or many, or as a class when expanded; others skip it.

CASSQPFLAGIADTQYF	TGCGCCAGCAGCCAACCTTTCTTAGCGGGAATAGCAGATACGCAGTATTTT	TRBD2	17	.	TRBJ2-3	TRBV4-1
CASSFDRGDLGRETQYF	TGTGCCAGCAGCTTTGATAGGGGAGACTTGGGTCGAGAGACCCAGTACTTC	.	17	.	TRBJ2-5	TRBV5-6
CASSSGLAGGYRYNEQFF	TGTGCCAGCAGTTCGGGACTAGCGGGAGGGTACAGATACAATGAGCAGTTCTTC	TRBD2	18	medium-sized	TRBJ2-1	TRBV28
CASSRRRTSGITNEQFF	TGTGCCAGCAGTCGTCGCCGGACTAGCGGGATAACCAATGAGCAGTTCTTC	TRBD2	17	.	TRBJ2-1	TRBV7-2
CAWSVISGGDTQYF	TGTGCCTGGAGTGTAATAAGCGGGGGTGATACGCAGTATTTT	TRBD2	14	.	TRBJ2-3	TRBV30
CSVEVGSDEVNEQFF	TGCAGCGTTGAAGTAGGTAGTGATGAGGTCAATGAGCAGTTCTTC	.	15	.	TRBJ2-1	TRBV29-1
CASSQSPADGADTGELFF	TGCGCCAGCAGTCAATCCCCCGCGGACGGGGCGGACACCGGGGAGCTGTTTTTT	.	18	.	TRBJ2-2	TRBV23-1
CASSLTQNYGYTF	TGCGCCAGCAGCTTGACACAGAACTATGGCTACACCTTC	.	13	.	TRBJ1-2	TRBV5-1
CSAQGDGYNEQFF	TGCAGCGCCCAAGGGGACGGATACAATGAGCAGTTCTTC	.	13	.	TRBJ2-1	TRBV29-1
CASSLNRGPNTGELFF	TGTGCCAGCAGCCTCAACAGGGGACCGAACACCGGGGAGCTGTTTTTT	TRBD1	16	.	TRBJ2-2	TRBV7-3
CASGTGVYEKLFF	TGTGCCAGCGGGACAGGGGTTTACGAAAAACTGTTTTTT	TRBD1	13	.	TRBJ1-4	TRBV7-2
CASSVGTGGSEAFF	TGTGCCAGCAGCGTAGGGACCGGAGGATCTGAAGCTTTCTTT	.	14	.	TRBJ1-1	TRBV2
CASSLLGAYGTQYF	TGTGCCAGCAGCTTACTAGGGGCATATGGGACCCAGTACTTC	.	14	.	TRBJ2-5	TRBV11-2
CASRPRGEGLKAFF	TGTGCCAGCAGGCCGAGGGGCGAGGGTTTGAAAGCTTTCTTT	.	14	.	TRBJ1-1	TRBV6-5
CASSGTERPDTF	TGTGCCAGCAGCGGGACAGAGAGGCCAGACACCTTC	TRBD1	12	.	TRBJ1-2	TRBV6-5
CASSLVGAMGRETQYF	TGTGCCAGCAGCTTAGTGGGGGCGATGGGGCGAGAGACCCAGTACTTC	.	16	.	TRBJ2-5	TRBV7-2
CASSYSSMKSEKLFF	TGTGCCAGCAGTTACTCCTCGATGAAATCTGAAAAACTGTTTTTT	.	15	.	TRBJ1-4	TRBV6-5
CASSAQGRGTEAFF	TGTGCCAGCAGTGCACAGGGACGGGGCACTGAAGCTTTCTTT	.	14	.	TRBJ1-1	TRBV25-1
CASSPPGWAQHF	TGTGCCAGCAGTCCCCCTGGGTGGGCCCAGCATTTT	.	12	.	TRBJ1-5	TRBV28
CASSSWTSGRFKYF	TGTGCCAGCAGCTCGTGGACTAGCGGGAGGTTCAAGTACTTC	TRBD2	14	.	TRBJ2-7	TRBV5-6